The next 23 T cell receptor beta chains were all read from a single sample in a study of T cells in Graves' hyperthyroidism and ophthalmopathy. The investigators amplified TCR beta CDR3 regions from RNA transcripts. The TCR CDR3 first-round RT-PCR relied on the HTBI primer set. TCRdb independently ran MiXCR on the multiplex PCR reads; one entry per CDR3 protein. This table holds some 620,000 distinct CDR3 sequences, 15% to 20% found once. Sequencing was done on a sample of blood. The receptors were gathered from a woman in her twenties or thirties with Graves' hyperthyroidism.

The chain couples TRBV19 to TRBJ1-4, with D unresolved. The CDR3 sequence is 15 residues long. Germline loops: CDR1 LNHDA, CDR2 SQIVND (reference sequence). V shed 5 bases and J shed 2 bases, with 12 bases lying between them. In DNA form, the CDR3 reads TGTGCCAGTAGTCTCATGGGCCCCACTAATGAAAAACTGTTTTTT. Translating it yields CASSLMGPTNEKLFF.

This clonotype was detected many times. The CDR3 is CASSLAGGPRNQPQHF. The CDR3, as DNA: TGTGCCAGCAGCTTAGCTGGGGGGCCAAGAAATCAGCCCCAGCATTTT. The chain is built from TRBV7-8 and TRBJ1-5, with D tentatively TRBD1 (6 bases). The CDR3 sequence is 16 residues long. Trimming removed 0 bases from V and 4 bases from J, with 13 bases in between. In germline, CDR1 is SGHVS, CDR2 FQNEAQ.

The V gene is TRBV19, the J gene TRBJ1-5; D gene unclear. Germline loops: CDR1 LNHDA, CDR2 SQIVND (reference sequence). The CDR3 totals 15 residues. The V end lost 3 bases, the J end lost 0 bases, and 9 bases lay between the germline ends. The CDR3 nucleotides are TGTGCCAGTAGTATTGACGGGTATAGCAATCAGCCCCAGCATTTT. This codes for CASSIDGYSNQPQHF.

This clonotype has ten or more counts. This chain connects TRBV6-2 or TRBV6-3 to TRBJ2-1, with 7 nucleotides matching TRBD2. The CDR3 consists of 15 residues. Per the germline V gene, CDR1 is MNHEY and CDR2 is SVGEGT. V shed 6 bases, J shed 3 bases, and the junction held 8 bases outside the gene matches. CDR3 protein: CASSQGRGDYNEQFF. The CDR3 region has the DNA TGTGCCAGCAGCCAAGGACGGGGGGACTACAATGAGCAGTTCTTC.

This clonotype was detected many times. V gene TRBV30 combines with J gene TRBJ1-1; D uncertain. CDR1 and CDR2 from the germline V gene are GTSNPN and SVGIG (reference sequence). CDR3 length equals 15 residues. The germline V and J ends were trimmed by 5 bases and 1 base, with 17 bases remaining between them. The DNA of the CDR3 is TGTGCCTGGTACCGGGAGCCAGAGACGAACACTGAAGCTTTCTTT. It specifies CAWYREPETNTEAFF.

Only a few counts were recorded for this clonotype. The chain couples TRBV9 to TRBJ1-5, with D possibly matching TRBD1 (5 bases). From germline, CDR1 is SGDLS and CDR2 YYNGEE. The CDR3 loop spans 13 amino acids. The V and J ends lost 2 bases and 9 bases respectively, with 12 bases between them. CDR3 DNA sequence: TGTGCCAGCAGCGTCGGGACCGCGGGGCCCCAGCATTTT. Encoded protein: CASSVGTAGPQHF.

This clonotype was seen many times. This chain joins TRBV12-3 or TRBV12-4 and TRBJ2-7, with 7 bases fitting TRBD2. With 6 bases clipped from V and 3 bases from J, the junction kept 8 bases outside the gene matches. The CDR3 is made up of 14 amino acids. For the CDR3, the DNA is TGTGCCAGCAGGTCTTCTAGCGGTAGCTACGAGCAGTACTTC. Translated, it gives CASRSSSGSYEQYF.

The J gene is TRBJ1-2, the V gene TRBV29-1, with a possible D match to TRBD1 (5 bases). Germline CDR1 and CDR2: SQVTM and ANQGSEA. The CDR3 runs to 12 residues. Trimming took 1 base from V and 12 from J, leaving 15 bases between them. In DNA, the CDR3 is TGCAGCGTTGAAGGGGTCAGGGAAGGGAACACCTTC. Its translation: CSVEGVREGNTF.

This clonotype was found many times. The rearrangement uses TRBV28 and TRBJ2-1; 9 bases fit TRBD2. Germline V gives CDR1 MDHEN, CDR2 SYDVKM. This CDR3 has 16 amino acids. V trimming: 5 bases; J trimming: 6 bases; junction bases outside the gene matches: 11. CDR3: CASSPRPGLALNEQFF. CDR3 nucleotide sequence: TGTGCCAGCAGTCCGAGACCGGGACTAGCCCTCAATGAGCAGTTCTTC.

This clonotype was counted only a few times. The chain has TRBV14 and TRBJ2-2; TRBD2 aligns across 9 bases. With 4 bases clipped from V and 7 bases from J, the junction kept 7 bases outside the gene matches. CDR1 is SGHDN, CDR2 FVKESK, per germline. CDR3 size: 15 residues. The CDR3 bases are TGTGCCAGCAGCCCCAGCGGGGGGCGCGGCGGGGAGCTGTTTTTT. Translated: CASSPSGGRGGELFF.

This clonotype was observed a handful of times. The V call is TRBV13, the J call TRBJ2-1; perhaps TRBD2 as D (5 bases). Germline CDR1 is PRHDT and CDR2 is FYEKMQ (reference sequence). CDR3 length equals 17 residues. V gave up 2 bases and J gave up 9 bases, with 23 bases separating them. The chain's CDR3 is CASSLYKSGPVFSEQFF. The CDR3 region has the DNA TGTGCCAGCAGCTTATACAAAAGCGGTCCGGTTTTTAGTGAGCAGTTCTTC. Full variable domain (outside the CDR3, taken from reference TRBV13 and TRBJ2-1): AAGVIQSPRHLIKEKRETATLKCYPIPRHDTVYWYQQGPGQDPQFLISFYEKMQSDKGSIPDRFSAQQFSDYHSELNMSSLELGDSALYFCASSLYKSGPVFSEQFFGPGTRLTVL.

This clonotype occurred many times. The V gene is TRBV10-2, the J gene TRBJ2-3; TRBD2 might be the D (6 bases). Per germline, CDR1 WSHSY and CDR2 SAAADI. Trimming took off 6 bases at V and 0 bases at J, with 13 bases between the two ends. This CDR3 is 15 amino acids long. Here the CDR3 DNA reads TGCGCCAGCAGAAGGACTACGGGAAGCACAGATACGCAGTATTTT. Protein: CASRRTTGSTDTQYF.

The J gene is TRBJ2-4, the V gene TRBV4-3; TRBD2 agrees at 9 bases. Germline V gene sequence: CDR1 LGHNA, CDR2 YSLEER. The junction had 6 bases not matched to a gene; V was cut back by 4 bases and J by 8 bases. The CDR3 is 14 amino acids. The DNA for the CDR3 is TGCGCCAGCAGCCCAATAGCGGGAGCCGACATTCAGTACTTC. This translates into CASSPIAGADIQYF.

This clonotype was counted many times. The chain has TRBV28 and TRBJ1-5; perhaps TRBD1 as D (6 bases). The germline V gene encodes CDR1 MDHEN and CDR2 SYDVKM. The CDR3 is made up of 15 amino acids. V lost 6 bases, J lost 4 bases, and 16 bases lay in between. CDR3 bases: TGTGCCAGCAGAGAGGGGGGGCAGGGGAATCAGCCCCAGCATTTT. It specifies CASREGGQGNQPQHF.

With regard to this clonotype: This may be a read error, as it is one base from a much larger clone. The genes are TRBV2 and TRBJ2-3; 8 nucleotides match TRBD2. The CDR3 spans 16 residues. The junction had 19 bases not matched to a gene; V was cut back by 9 bases and J by 8 bases. The germline V gene has CDR1 SNHLY and CDR2 FYNNEI. DNA for the CDR3: TGTGCCAGAGGGGCTAGCGGGCTCCGGCCTCCAGTTACGCAGTATTTT. This encodes CARGASGLRPPVTQYF.

This clonotype was picked up many times. J is TRBJ2-7 and V is TRBV10-3; possibly TRBD1 for D (6 bases). CDR3 length equals 13 residues. From germline, CDR1 is ENHRY and CDR2 SYGVKD. Trimming took off 10 bases at V and 0 bases at J, with 13 bases between the two ends. CDR3 bases: TGTGCCACCAGAAGGACAGCCTCCTACGAGCAGTACTTC. Translation gives CATRRTASYEQYF.

The chain carries TRBV6-2 or TRBV6-3 and TRBJ2-7; possibly TRBD1 for D (5 bases). The germline V gene encodes CDR1 MNHEY and CDR2 SVGEGT. The germline V and J ends were trimmed by 4 bases and 1 base, with 11 bases remaining between them. The CDR3 contains 14 residues. CDR3 sequence reads: CASSFFSGSYEQYF. CDR3 bases: TGTGCCAGCAGTTTTTTCTCAGGGTCCTACGAGCAGTACTTC.

This clonotype was observed a few times. The chain uses TRBV12-5 and TRBJ1-2, with a weak D call TRBD1 (5 bases). Between the trimmed V and J ends, which lost 0 bases and 8 bases, there was a span of 19 bases. CDR3 length equals 16 residues. The germline V gene has CDR1 LGHNT and CDR2 FRNRAP. The CDR3 loop reads CASGLVQGAFGYGYTF. CDR3 nucleotides: TGTGCTAGTGGTTTGGTACAAGGGGCTTTCGGCTACGGCTACACCTTC.

This clonotype was detected ten times or more. V is TRBV20-1 and J is TRBJ1-4, with D hard to call. Germline CDR1 DFQATT, CDR2 SNEGSKA (reference sequence). Deletions cut 0 bases from V and 5 bases from J, with 10 bases between. CDR3 length: 14 residues. CDR3 nucleotide sequence: TGCAGTGCTAGAGAATGGGCATTCAATGAAAAACTGTTTTTT. It translates to CSAREWAFNEKLFF.

This clonotype was observed a few times. The chain recombines TRBV11-3 with TRBJ2-3; 11 bases map to TRBD1. CDR3 length: 16 amino acids. The V gene end was trimmed by 5 bases and the J gene end by 3 bases; junction bases not matched to a gene: 7. Germline lookup yields CDR1 SGHNT and CDR2 YENEEA. The DNA of the CDR3 is TGTGCCAGCAGCCCCCTAGGACAGGGGGCTACAGATACGCAGTATTTT. Translated: CASSPLGQGATDTQYF.

The V call is TRBV19, the J call TRBJ1-4; D may be TRBD1 (5 bases). V gave up 5 bases and J gave up 5 bases, with 9 bases separating them. The CDR3 has 13 residues. CDR1 is LNHDA, CDR2 SQIVND, per germline (reference sequence). CDR3 DNA: TGTGCCAGTAGTGGCGGGGGAAATGAAAAACTGTTTTTT. Translated, it gives CASSGGGNEKLFF.

This clonotype was counted many times. This chain uses TRBV5-6 with TRBJ2-3; D uncertain. Germline V CDR1 and CDR2: SGHDT, YYEEEE. Trimming removed 5 bases at V and 6 bases at J, with 10 bases between. The CDR3 extends over 12 amino acids. The CDR3 bases are TGTGCCAGCAGTTCCCTCAAGGATACGCAGTATTTT. This gives the protein CASSSLKDTQYF.

The table lists this clonotype with many counts. The chain employs TRBV11-3 and TRBJ2-3; the match to TRBD2 covers 9 bases. CDR3 length: 14 residues. CDR1 is SGHNT and CDR2 is YENEEA in the germline V gene. Trimming took 3 bases from V and 6 from J; bases not matched to a gene: 4. This chain's CDR3 is CASSLGLAYDTQYF. The CDR3 bases are TGTGCCAGCAGCTTGGGACTAGCTTACGATACGCAGTATTTT. The full variable domain, completed using reference TRBV11-3 and TRBJ2-3, is EAGVVQSPRYKIIEKKQPVAFWCNPISGHNTLYWYLQNLGQGPELLIRYENEEAVDDSQLPKDRFSAERLKGVDSTLKIQPAELGDSAVYLCASSLGLAYDTQYFGPGTRLTVL.